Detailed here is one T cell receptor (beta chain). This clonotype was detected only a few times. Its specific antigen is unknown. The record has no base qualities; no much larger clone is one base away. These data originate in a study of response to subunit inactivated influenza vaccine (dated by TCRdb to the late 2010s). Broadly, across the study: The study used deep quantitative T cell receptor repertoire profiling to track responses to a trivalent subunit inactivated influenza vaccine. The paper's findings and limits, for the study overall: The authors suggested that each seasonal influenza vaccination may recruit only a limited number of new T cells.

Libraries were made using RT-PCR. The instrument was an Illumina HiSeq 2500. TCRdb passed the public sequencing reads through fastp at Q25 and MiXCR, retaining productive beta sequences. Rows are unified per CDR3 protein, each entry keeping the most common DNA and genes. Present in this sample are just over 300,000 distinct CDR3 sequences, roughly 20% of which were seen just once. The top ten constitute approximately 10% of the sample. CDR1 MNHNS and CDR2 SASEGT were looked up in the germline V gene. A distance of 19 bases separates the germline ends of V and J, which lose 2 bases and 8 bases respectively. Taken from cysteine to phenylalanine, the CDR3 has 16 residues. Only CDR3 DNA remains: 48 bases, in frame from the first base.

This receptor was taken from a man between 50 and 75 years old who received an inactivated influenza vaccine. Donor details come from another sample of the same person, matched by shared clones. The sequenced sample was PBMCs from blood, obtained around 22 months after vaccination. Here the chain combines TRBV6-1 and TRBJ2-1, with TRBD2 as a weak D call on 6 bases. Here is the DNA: TGTGCCAGCAGTGAACGTTGGAGCTCCGGGGGTGATGAGCAGTTCTTC. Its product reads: CASSERWSSGGDEQFF.